This T cell receptor (beta chain) was recovered during a study of blood T cell repertoires in COVID-19. At the level of the study: The cDNA or gDNA used as material had been derived from T cells, B-cell-depleted T cells, or PBMCs.

The CDR3 is 15 amino acids. The V and J ends lost 2 bases and 4 bases respectively, with 12 bases between them. Looked up from germline, CDR1 is SGDLS and CDR2 is YYNGEE. Original processing notes: Quantification of nucleated cells was approximated via reference gene primer amplification. This table comes from immunoSEQ multiplex PCR, and its TCRdb copy is limited to in-frame clones, with some not included. V, J and clone size are taken as reported in that table, and D and trimming were inferred from the DNA itself. Of about 270,000 clones listed, under 90% are singletons. The chain is built from TRBV9 and TRBJ2-2; no clear D gene. The sequence was collected from a woman in her late teens or twenties with acute or convalescent COVID-19. The material sequenced was peripheral blood. The CDR3 is CASSVGSPGTGELFF. CDR3 DNA sequence: TGTGCCAGCAGCGTCGGTAGCCCGGGCACCGGGGAGCTGTTTTTT.